The 16 T cell receptor beta chains in this list originate from one sample, sequenced in a study of T cells after yellow fever vaccination. TCRdb called the 5' RACE reads again in MiXCR, with one record for every CDR3 protein. The data hold about 230,000 distinct CDR3 sequences, with roughly 6.3% observed a single time. Sequencing was performed on CD4+ T cells sorted from PBMCs, taken on the day of the yellow fever booster vaccination. The receptors originated from a man aged 30-40 years who received the YFV17D yellow fever vaccine.

This clonotype was counted many times. The V and J genes are TRBV7-9 and TRBJ2-7, with 7 bases identical to TRBD1. V shed 5 bases and J 7 bases; nucleotides not matched to a gene: 14. The CDR3 totals 15 residues. Germline V gene lookup returns CDR1 SEHNR and CDR2 FQNEAQ (reference sequence). The CDR3: CASSDSLDRPGEQYF. CDR3 DNA: TGTGCCAGCAGCGATAGCCTGGACAGGCCGGGGGAGCAGTACTTC.

This clonotype was seen many times. This sequence joins TRBV3-1 and TRBJ2-2; the D is unclear. This CDR3 region has 13 residues. The germline CDR1 and CDR2 sequences are LGHDT and YNNKEL (reference sequence). V was shortened by 1 base and J by 6 bases, with 6 bases between the two germline ends. The CDR3 nucleotides are TGTGCCAGCAGCCAAGTTCTCTCCGGGGAGCTGTTTTTT. Its protein is CASSQVLSGELFF.

This clonotype was seen many times. This chain links TRBV5-6 with TRBJ1-1; 7 positions match TRBD1. CDR1 and CDR2 (germline): SGHDT, YYEEEE. J was trimmed by 4 bases and V by 4 bases; bases with no gene match: 7. The CDR3 length is 14 residues. The CDR3, as DNA: TGTGCCAGCAGCCCGACAGGGATAAGCACTGAAGCTTTCTTT. Its translation is CASSPTGISTEAFF. The full variable domain, its missing parts supplied by reference TRBV5-6 and TRBJ1-1, is DAGVTQSPTHLIKTRGQQVTLRCSPKSGHDTVSWYQQALGQGPQFIFQYYEEEERQRGNFPDRFSGHQFPNYSSELNVNALLLGDSALYLCASSPTGISTEAFFGQGTRLTVV.

This clonotype appeared a few times. The V call is TRBV14, the J call TRBJ2-7; a possible D gene is TRBD1 (6 bases). The CDR3 sequence is 22 residues long. Trimming stripped 1 base from V and 2 bases from J, with 33 bases between. The germline V gene encodes CDR1 SGHDN and CDR2 FVKESK. The CDR3 DNA follows: TGTGCCAGCAGCCAAGGGGGCACCCTTTTTGTCCCGGGACATTCGTCAACCTACGAGCAGTACTTC. This sequence encodes CASSQGGTLFVPGHSSTYEQYF.

This clonotype appeared a few times. The V call is TRBV7-2, the J call TRBJ1-4; a weak D match, TRBD1 (6 bases). Germline-derived CDR1 and CDR2 are SGHTA and FQGNSA. Trimming removed 2 bases at V and 8 bases at J, with 15 bases between. The CDR3 extends over 15 amino acids. The CDR3 DNA follows: TGTGCCAGCAGCTTACCTACAGGGAGCGACGAAAAACTGTTTTTT. Amino acid sequence: CASSLPTGSDEKLFF.

This clonotype was seen a handful of times. This rearrangement joins TRBV7-9 to TRBJ1-2, with D unresolved. V was shortened by 5 bases and J by 8 bases, with 9 bases between the two germline ends. The CDR3 spans 11 residues. Germline CDR1 and CDR2: SEHNR and FQNEAQ (reference sequence). The CDR3 sequence is CASSRLGGYTF. The CDR3 coding sequence is TGTGCCAGCAGCCGGTTGGGCGGCTACACCTTC.

The rearrangement links TRBV7-2 to TRBJ2-5, with 8 bases identical to TRBD2. V lost 1 base and J lost 5; bases outside the gene matches: 12. Germline values: CDR1 SGHTA, CDR2 FQGNSA. This CDR3 comprises 17 residues. CDR3 bases: TGTGCCAGCAGCTTAGGCTTCGGGACTAGAGTATTGGAGACCCAGTACTTC. Its translation is CASSLGFGTRVLETQYF. The variable domain in full, with the rest retrieved from reference TRBV7-2 and TRBJ2-5, is GAGVSQSPSNKVTEKGKDVELRCDPISGHTALYWYRQSLGQGLEFLIYFQGNSAPDKSGLPSDRFSAERTGGSVSTLTIQRTQQEDSAVYLCASSLGFGTRVLETQYFGPGTRLLVL.

This chain uses TRBV10-3 with TRBJ1-1; a possible D gene is TRBD1 (5 bases). The CDR3 is 14 residues long. V lost 3 bases and J 4 bases, leaving 12 bases between the germline ends. Germline loops: CDR1 ENHRY, CDR2 SYGVKD. CDR3 residues: CAISDHLGLTEAFF. The CDR3 DNA reads TGTGCCATCAGTGATCACCTGGGGCTCACTGAAGCTTTCTTT.

This clonotype showed up many times. This rearrangement joins TRBV2 to TRBJ2-3; D is possibly TRBD1 or TRBD2 (5 bases each). This CDR3 is built from 12 residues. The germline V gene encodes CDR1 SNHLY and CDR2 FYNNEI. V shed 6 bases and J shed 9 bases, with 13 bases lying between them. CDR3 sequence reads: CASSSEGRTQYF. CDR3 bases: TGTGCCAGCAGCTCCGAGGGGCGGACGCAGTATTTT.

The chain recombines TRBV28 with TRBJ1-3; D not resolved. This CDR3 contains 14 residues. The germline CDR1 and CDR2 sequences are MDHEN and SYDVKM. With 7 bases removed from V and 1 base from J, the gap between germline ends came to 11 bases. CDR3 DNA sequence: TGTGCCAGCATCAAGGGTTTTTCTGGAAACACCATATATTTT. Its translation: CASIKGFSGNTIYF. Full variable domain (missing parts from reference TRBV28 and TRBJ1-3): DVKVTQSSRYLVKRTGEKVFLECVQDMDHENMFWYRQDPGLGLRLIYFSYDVKMKEKGDIPEGYSVSREKKERFSLILESASTNQTSMYLCASIKGFSGNTIYFGEGSWLTVV.

This clonotype was picked up many times. The gene calls are TRBV6-2 or TRBV6-3 and TRBJ2-5, with 7 positions matching TRBD2. The CDR3 is 12 residues long. The trim removed 8 bases at V and 5 bases at J, leaving 5 bases unmatched. CDR1 and CDR2 (germline): MNHEY, SVGEGT. CDR3 nucleotide sequence: TGTGCCAGCGGGAGGGCCGGTGAGACCCAGTACTTC. It codes for CASGRAGETQYF.

In this sample, this clonotype turned up many times. This chain's CDR3 is CASSRGLLGEQYF. The CDR3 nucleotides are TGTGCCAGCTCCAGGGGGCTATTGGGCGAGCAGTACTTC. This chain uses TRBV18 with TRBJ2-7; 8 nucleotides align to TRBD1. The trim removed 6 bases at V and 6 bases at J, leaving 7 bases unmatched. The CDR3 length is 13 residues. CDR1 and CDR2 (germline): KGHSH, LQKENI.

This clonotype has only a few counts. CDR3 residues: CSVRFSGLDRNQPQHF. Here the CDR3 DNA reads TGCAGCGTTCGCTTTTCGGGTTTGGATCGCAATCAGCCCCAGCATTTT. V is TRBV29-1 and J is TRBJ1-5; no reliable D call. Trimming stripped 5 bases from V and 2 bases from J, with 19 bases between. Germline assignment: CDR1 SQVTM and CDR2 ANQGSEA. This CDR3 spans 16 amino acids.

This clonotype was seen at least ten times. The chain carries TRBV12-3 or TRBV12-4 and TRBJ1-6, with 8 bases identical to TRBD1. The CDR3 is 15 residues long. The trim removed 4 bases at V and 8 bases at J, leaving 7 bases unmatched. DNA for the CDR3: TGTGCCAGCAGTTACACAGGGGGTGGCGATTCACCCCTCCACTTT. This translates into CASSYTGGGDSPLHF.

Comments on this clonotype: A much larger clone differs from this one at a single base, so this may be a read error. The chain joins TRBV29-1 to TRBJ2-3; the match to TRBD2 covers 7 bases. This CDR3 region has 15 residues. Germline V gene sequence: CDR1 SQVTM, CDR2 ANQGSEA. The V and J ends lost 4 bases and 5 bases, in that order; junction bases with no gene match: 12. The CDR3 sequence: CSVAGVGGTGDTQYF. In DNA, the CDR3 is TGCAGCGTTGCCGGAGTGGGGGGGACCGGAGATACGCAGTATTTT.

The chain employs TRBV28 and TRBJ1-1; 8 bases map to TRBD1. The V gene end was trimmed by 3 bases and the J gene end by 1 base; junction bases not matched to a gene: 4. Germline V lookup: CDR1 MDHEN, CDR2 SYDVKM. CDR3 length: 15 amino acids. The CDR3 DNA reads as TGTGCCAGCAGTTTCCGCGACAGGGGGAACACTGAAGCTTTCTTT. This sequence encodes CASSFRDRGNTEAFF.